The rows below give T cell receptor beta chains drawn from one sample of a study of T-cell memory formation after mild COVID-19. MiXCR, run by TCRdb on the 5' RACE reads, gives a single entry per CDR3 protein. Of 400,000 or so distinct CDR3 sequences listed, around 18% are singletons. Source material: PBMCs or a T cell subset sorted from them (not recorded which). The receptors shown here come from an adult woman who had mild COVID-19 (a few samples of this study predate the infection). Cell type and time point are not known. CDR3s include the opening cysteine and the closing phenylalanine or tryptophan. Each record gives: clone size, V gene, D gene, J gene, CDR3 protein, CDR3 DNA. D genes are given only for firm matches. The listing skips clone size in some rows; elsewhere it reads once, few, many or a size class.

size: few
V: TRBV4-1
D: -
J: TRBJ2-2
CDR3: CASSQVAGGSGVTGELFF
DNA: TGCGCCAGCAGCCAAGTAGCCGGCGGGTCAGGGGTGACCGGGGAGCTGTTTTTT

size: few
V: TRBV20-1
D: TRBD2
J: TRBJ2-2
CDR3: CSAWGRTSGYAAGELFF
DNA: TGCAGTGCATGGGGACGGACTAGCGGGTATGCGGCCGGGGAGCTGTTTTTT

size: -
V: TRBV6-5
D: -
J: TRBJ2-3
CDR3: CASSYWDRTDTQYF
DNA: TGTGCCAGCAGTTACTGGGACCGCACAGATACGCAGTATTTT

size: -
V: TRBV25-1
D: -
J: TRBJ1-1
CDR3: CASSYLSDAEAFF
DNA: TGTGCCAGCAGTTATCTGAGCGATGCTGAAGCTTTCTTT

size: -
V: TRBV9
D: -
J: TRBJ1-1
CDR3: CASSVSGLNTEAFF
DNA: TGTGCCAGCAGCGTCTCAGGGCTGAACACTGAAGCTTTCTTT

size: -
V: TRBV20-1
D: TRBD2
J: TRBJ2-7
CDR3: CSAKGLANPSYEQYF
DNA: TGCAGTGCCAAAGGACTAGCGAATCCCTCCTACGAGCAGTACTTC

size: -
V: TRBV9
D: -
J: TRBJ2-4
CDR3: CASSVATGDSGIQYF
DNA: TGTGCCAGCAGCGTAGCTACGGGGGATAGCGGCATTCAGTACTTC

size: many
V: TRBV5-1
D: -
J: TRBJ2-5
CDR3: CASSLAGSGETQYF
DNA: TGCGCCAGCAGCTTGGCCGGGTCGGGTGAGACCCAGTACTTC

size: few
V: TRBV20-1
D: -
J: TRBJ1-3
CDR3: CSARRTPGNTIYF
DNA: TGCAGTGCTAGAAGGACACCTGGAAACACCATATATTTT

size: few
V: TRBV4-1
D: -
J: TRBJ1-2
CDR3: CASSHNYGYTF
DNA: TGCGCCAGCAGCCACAACTATGGCTACACCTTC

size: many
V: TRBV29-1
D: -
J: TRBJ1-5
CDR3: CSVGGGNQPQHF
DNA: TGCAGCGTTGGGGGGGGCAATCAGCCCCAGCATTTT

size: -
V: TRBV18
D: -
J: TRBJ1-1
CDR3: CASSPLGGMNTEAFF
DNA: TGTGCCAGCTCACCACTCGGAGGGATGAACACTGAAGCTTTCTTT

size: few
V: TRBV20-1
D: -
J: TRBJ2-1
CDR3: CSARVGHLYNEQFF
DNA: TGCAGTGCTAGAGTGGGACACCTATACAATGAGCAGTTCTTC

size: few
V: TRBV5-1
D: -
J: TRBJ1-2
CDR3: CASAETGAGRDGYTF
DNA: TGCGCCAGCGCCGAAACGGGGGCCGGAAGAGATGGCTACACCTTC

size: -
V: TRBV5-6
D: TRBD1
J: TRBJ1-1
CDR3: CASSLRGTGYAEAFF
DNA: TGTGCCAGCAGCTTAAGGGGGACAGGGTACGCTGAAGCTTTCTTT

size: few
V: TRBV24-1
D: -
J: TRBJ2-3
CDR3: CATGRRTGVTDTQYF
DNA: TGTGCCACCGGCCGGCGAACTGGGGTTACAGATACGCAGTATTTT

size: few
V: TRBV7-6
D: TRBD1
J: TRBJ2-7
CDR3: CASSLEGQPQYEQYF
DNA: TGTGCCAGCAGCTTAGAGGGACAGCCACAATACGAGCAGTACTTC

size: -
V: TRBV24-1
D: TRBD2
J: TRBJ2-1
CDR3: CATSDSRTSGGYEQFF
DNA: TGTGCCACCAGTGATTCCCGGACTAGCGGGGGGTATGAGCAGTTCTTC

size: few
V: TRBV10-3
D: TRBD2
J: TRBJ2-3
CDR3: CAISKTSGRGTQYF
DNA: TGTGCCATCAGCAAGACTAGCGGGAGAGGTACGCAGTATTTT

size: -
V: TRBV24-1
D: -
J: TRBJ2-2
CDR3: CATSDGRRVTGELFF
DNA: TGTGCCACCAGTGATGGCAGGAGAGTTACCGGGGAGCTGTTTTTT

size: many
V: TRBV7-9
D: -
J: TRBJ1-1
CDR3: CASSLELAEAFF
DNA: TGTGCCAGCAGCTTAGAGTTGGCTGAAGCTTTCTTT

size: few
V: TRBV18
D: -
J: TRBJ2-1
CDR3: CASSPPSDDRPFF
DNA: TGTGCCAGCTCACCACCTAGCGACGATCGGCCGTTCTTC

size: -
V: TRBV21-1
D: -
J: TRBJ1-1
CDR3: CASSKGSAGAKAFF
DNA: TGTGCCAGCAGCAAAGGAAGCGCAGGGGCTAAAGCTTTCTTT

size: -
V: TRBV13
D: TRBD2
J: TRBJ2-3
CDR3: CASSFGLAGPGQYF
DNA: TGTGCCAGCAGCTTTGGACTAGCGGGCCCAGGGCAGTATTTT

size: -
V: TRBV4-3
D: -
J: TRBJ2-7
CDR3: CASSQDGGPTEQYF
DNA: TGCGCCAGCAGCCAAGATGGGGGTCCCACCGAGCAGTACTTC